This TCR beta chain was captured by sequencing in a study of graft-versus-host responses after intestinal transplantation. Study-level background: Recipients obtained multivisceral, liver-intestinal, or isolated intestinal transplants. Every transplant recipient was induced with anti-thymocyte globulin, then maintained on tacrolimus and steroids for two to four years. Points from the study as a whole: GvH clones were found in recipient marrow; some appeared first in ileum or blood. Declining HvG levels early post-transplant were linked to peak circulating GvH clone levels.

The CDR3 has 13 amino acids. In germline, CDR1 is MDHEN, CDR2 SYDVKM. V was trimmed by 3 bases and J by 7 bases, leaving 9 bases between them. The table came from immunoSEQ multiplex PCR; TCRdb's copy has only in-frame clones and leaves some out. The data contain some 62,000 clones, 90% of them singletons. Comments on this clone: What it binds is unknown.

The genes are TRBV28 and TRBJ2-2; tentatively, D is TRBD2 (6 bases). Sequences were derived from unstimulated CD8+ T cells sorted from spleen or lymph node cells, sampled before transplant. The sequence was obtained from a human donor who was the organ donor for an intestinal transplant. Here the CDR3 DNA reads TGTGCCAGCAGTTTGCGGGGCGGCGGGGAGCTGTTTTTT. Its translation: CASSLRGGGELFF.